This T cell receptor beta chain was recorded in a study of beta chain features in type 1 diabetes. General observations from the study: There was no resolution here of whether HLA type influences TCRB rearrangement. Moderate yet significant TCRB CDR3 shortening was seen in Type 1 diabetes patients in all four CD4+ subsets. Sequencing of cDNA might inflate the share of cells that strongly express TCR.

Sequencing targeted expressed TCRB transcripts, as all isolated RNA had been reverse transcribed. Profiling relied on immunoSEQ multiplex PCR, and the TCRdb table lists in-frame clones only, not all of them. The table has some 130,000 clones, roughly 10% seen once. The authors obtained over 95% purity in all sorted populations. This clone was seen only a few times. Its antigen is unidentified. The length of the CDR3 is 13 residues. Trimming cost V 6 bases and J 14 bases; bases outside gene matches: 8. Looked up from germline, CDR1 is MNHEY and CDR2 is SMNVEV (reference sequence). This chain joins TRBV27 and TRBJ1-6, with 9 bases matching TRBD1. Sequenced input: central memory CD4+ T cells from blood. The origin of this receptor is a man under 40 with type 1 diabetes. For the CDR3, the DNA is TGTGCCAGCAGACTGGACAGGGGCTCGGCCCTCCACTTT. This translates into CASRLDRGSALHF.